One sample yielded the 2 T cell receptor beta chains listed below, sequenced in a study of T cells of healthy individuals (dated by TCRdb to 2016 to 2018). Library creation used 5' RACE. The sequencing machine was an Illumina MiSeq. The raw public data were reprocessed by TCRdb itself: fastp quality trimming at Q25, MiXCR clonotype calling, in-frame beta chains only. Rows are unified per CDR3 protein, each entry keeping the most common DNA and genes. The sample contains around 98,000 distinct CDR3 sequences, approximately 16% of them found a single time. The ten largest clones add up to around 6.4% of the sample. The receptors were gathered from a human donor in good health.

In its sample, this clonotype was seen many times. The chain couples TRBV4-2 to TRBJ1-3; D unresolved. The V gene lost 4 bases and the J gene lost 3 bases, with 19 bases spanning the gap. The CDR3 consists of 17 residues. From germline, CDR1 is LGHNA and CDR2 YNFKEQ. CDR3 DNA: TGTGCCAGCAGCCGAACCACCTGGGCAGGTGTTGGAAACACCATATATTTT. This translates into CASSRTTWAGVGNTIYF.

This clonotype has a handful of counts. The chain has TRBV19 and TRBJ2-3; tentatively, D is TRBD1 (6 bases). CDR1 is LNHDA, CDR2 SQIVND, per germline (reference sequence). V lost 6 bases and J lost 0, with 13 bases in between. The CDR3 spans 15 residues. Written as DNA, the CDR3 is TGTGCCAGTAGGCGCAGGGGTAAGAGCACAGATACGCAGTATTTT. Translating gives CASRRRGKSTDTQYF. The variable domain in full, with the rest retrieved from reference TRBV19 and TRBJ2-3, is DGGITQSPKYLFRKEGQNVTLSCEQNLNHDAMYWYRQDPGQGLRLIYYSQIVNDFQKGDIAEGYSVSREKKESFPLTVTSAQKNPTAFYLCASRRRGKSTDTQYFGPGTRLTVL.